Reported below is one T cell receptor (beta chain). V lost 0 bases and J lost 3; bases outside the gene matches: 2. The CDR3 loop spans 16 amino acids. Germline V CDR1 and CDR2: SGHKS, YYEKEE (reference sequence). This entry belongs to a study of T cells in Graves' hyperthyroidism and ophthalmopathy. The CDR3 regions of TCR beta were amplified from RNA transcripts. Using the HTBI primer set, a first-round RT-PCR was run on the TCR CDR3. MiXCR was run by TCRdb on the multiplex PCR reads, yielding one entry per CDR3 protein. The data contain around 350,000 distinct CDR3 sequences, 20% to 25% of them seen just once; the ten biggest clones take up less than 85%.

Sequencing was carried out using blood. The chain links TRBV5-5 to TRBJ2-3; TRBD2 matches at 12 bases. This receptor was taken from a man aged 45-60 years with Graves' hyperthyroidism. CDR3 residues: CASSLGLAGATDTQYF. As DNA, the CDR3 is TGTGCCAGCAGCTTGGGACTAGCGGGAGCAACAGATACGCAGTATTTT.